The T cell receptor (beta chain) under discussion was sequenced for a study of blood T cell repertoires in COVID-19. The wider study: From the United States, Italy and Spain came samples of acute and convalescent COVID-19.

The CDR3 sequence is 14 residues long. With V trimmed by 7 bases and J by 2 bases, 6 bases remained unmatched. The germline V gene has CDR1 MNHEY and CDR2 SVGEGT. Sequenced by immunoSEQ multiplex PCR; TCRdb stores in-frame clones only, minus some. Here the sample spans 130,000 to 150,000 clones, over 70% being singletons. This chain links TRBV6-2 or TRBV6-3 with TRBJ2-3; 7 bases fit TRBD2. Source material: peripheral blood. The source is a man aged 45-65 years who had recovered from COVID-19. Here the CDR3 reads CASNPGGTTDTQYF. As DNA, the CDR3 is TGTGCCAGCAACCCGGGGGGTACCACAGATACGCAGTATTTT.